A selection of T cell receptor beta chains follows, all from one sample in a study of T-cell memory formation after mild COVID-19. TCRdb fed the 5' RACE reads into MiXCR, producing one record per CDR3 protein. The table shows fewer than 60,000 distinct CDR3 sequences, with roughly 25% occurring only once. What was sequenced was PBMCs or a T cell subset sorted from them (not recorded which). These TCRs come from a young man who had mild COVID-19 (a few samples of this study predate the infection). Cell type and time point are not known. The CDR3 runs from the conserved cysteine through the conserved F or W. D genes are given only for firm matches. The size field is filled for only some rows; it gives once, few, many or a size class.

v_call,j_call,d_call,cdr3_length,clone_size,cdr3_aa,cdr3_nt
TRBV12-3/TRBV12-4,TRBJ1-1,-,16,-,CASSLNTGPLGGEAFF,TGTGCCAGCAGTCTCAATACAGGGCCCCTAGGTGGTGAAGCTTTCTTT
TRBV11-2,TRBJ2-3,TRBD2,18,-,CASRRASGGYSSTDTQYF,TGTGCCAGCAGGAGGGCTAGCGGGGGATACTCTAGCACAGATACGCAGTATTTT
TRBV5-1,TRBJ2-7,-,15,many,CASSFNRGPFYEQYF,TGCGCCAGCAGCTTTAATCGGGGACCATTCTACGAGCAGTACTTC
TRBV4-1,TRBJ2-3,-,16,-,CASRGLGGASTDTQYF,TGCGCCAGCAGGGGACTGGGGGGAGCTAGCACAGATACGCAGTATTTT
TRBV20-1,TRBJ2-1,-,12,few,CSASLEDNEQFF,TGCAGTGCTTCACTAGAGGACAATGAGCAGTTCTTC
TRBV5-4,TRBJ2-5,TRBD1,14,-,CASSLQGAQETQYF,TGTGCCAGCAGCTTACAGGGGGCCCAAGAGACCCAGTACTTC
TRBV27,TRBJ2-1,-,11,-,CASSPGVEQFF,TGTGCCAGCAGTCCGGGGGTCGAGCAGTTCTTC
TRBV15,TRBJ1-5,-,14,-,CATSIHRADQPQHF,TGTGCCACCAGCATCCACAGGGCCGATCAGCCCCAGCATTTT
TRBV12-3/TRBV12-4,TRBJ2-2,-,14,few,CASSSGSNTGELFF,TGTGCCAGCAGTTCGGGCTCGAACACCGGGGAGCTGTTTTTT
TRBV13,TRBJ2-4,-,14,-,CASSLTGAGNIQYF,TGTGCCAGCAGCTTAACTGGCGCAGGAAACATTCAGTACTTC
TRBV7-6,TRBJ2-3,-,16,few,CASSSQRGGNSDTQYF,TGTGCCAGCAGCTCCCAGAGAGGGGGTAACTCAGATACGCAGTATTTT
TRBV11-2,TRBJ2-2,-,15,few,CASSLLGAGTGELFF,TGTGCCAGCAGCCTATTAGGCGCGGGCACCGGGGAGCTGTTTTTT
TRBV28,TRBJ2-1,-,11,few,CASTPGGEQFF,TGTGCCAGCACCCCCGGGGGTGAGCAGTTCTTC
TRBV20-1,TRBJ2-2,-,11,-,CSARGTGELFF,TGCAGTGCTAGAGGAACCGGGGAGCTGTTTTTT
TRBV12-3/TRBV12-4,TRBJ2-1,TRBD1,15,few,CASRRTGGSYNEQFF,TGTGCCAGCAGACGTACAGGGGGCTCCTACAATGAGCAGTTCTTC
TRBV4-2,TRBJ2-5,TRBD2,15,few,CASSQSSGEQETQYF,TGTGCCAGCAGCCAATCTAGCGGGGAACAAGAGACCCAGTACTTC
TRBV11-2,TRBJ2-3,-,15,few,CASSPSDRDTDTQYF,TGTGCCAGCAGCCCCTCGGACAGAGACACAGATACGCAGTATTTT
TRBV10-1,TRBJ1-6,-,13,-,CAGSEEWNSPLHF,TGCGCCGGCAGTGAGGAATGGAATTCACCCCTCCACTTT
TRBV7-9,TRBJ2-5,TRBD1,17,few,CASSVSGTAELTETQYF,TGTGCCAGCAGCGTATCCGGGACAGCGGAATTAACGGAGACCCAGTACTTC
TRBV4-1,TRBJ2-1,-,16,-,CASSQPRDWGYNEQFF,TGCGCCAGCAGCCAACCTCGGGACTGGGGCTACAATGAGCAGTTCTTC
TRBV6-6,TRBJ1-5,-,15,-,CASSYSGVEGQPQHF,TGTGCCAGCAGTTACTCCGGGGTAGAAGGGCAGCCCCAGCATTTT
TRBV4-3,TRBJ1-4,TRBD1,20,-,CASSQGLTGGYPRRNEKLFF,TGCGCCAGCAGCCAAGGGCTTACAGGGGGCTACCCCCGACGAAATGAAAAACTGTTTTTT
TRBV7-9,TRBJ2-3,-,13,-,CASSQESTDTQYF,TGTGCCAGCAGCCAAGAGAGCACAGATACGCAGTATTTT
TRBV4-1,TRBJ2-5,-,12,few,CASSPDKETQYF,TGCGCCAGCAGCCCGGATAAGGAGACCCAGTACTTC
TRBV7-8,TRBJ1-6,TRBD1,21,-,CASSHPDRGAFRSSYNSPLHF,TGTGCCAGCAGCCACCCGGACAGGGGCGCGTTTCGGAGCTCCTATAATTCACCCCTCCACTTT
TRBV4-1,TRBJ1-1,-,14,-,CASSRGRDNTEAFF,TGCGCCAGCAGCCGGGGTAGGGACAACACTGAAGCTTTCTTT
TRBV29-1,TRBJ2-5,TRBD2,16,once,CSVEDLGRGGQETQYF,TGCAGCGTTGAAGATCTGGGCCGGGGGGGACAAGAGACCCAGTACTTC
TRBV29-1,TRBJ2-7,TRBD1,15,-,CSVEDEGGTAYEQYF,TGCAGCGTTGAAGATGAAGGGGGCACCGCCTACGAGCAGTACTTC
TRBV3-1,TRBJ1-2,TRBD1,16,-,CASSQTTGFVLSGYTF,TGTGCCAGCAGCCAAACGACAGGGTTCGTTCTAAGTGGCTACACCTTC
TRBV7-2,TRBJ2-5,-,15,-,CASSSSGAVQETQYF,TGTGCCAGCAGCTCTTCTGGGGCAGTCCAAGAGACCCAGTACTTC
TRBV12-3/TRBV12-4,TRBJ2-3,-,16,few,CASSLGPSPMTDTQYF,TGTGCCAGCAGTCTCGGACCGAGCCCAATGACAGATACGCAGTATTTT
TRBV27,TRBJ2-2,-,14,many,CASSFTVAFGELFF,TGTGCCAGCAGTTTCACGGTCGCATTCGGGGAGCTGTTTTTT
TRBV19,TRBJ1-5,-,16,-,CASSIAAELSNQPQHF,TGTGCCAGTAGTATAGCGGCGGAGCTTAGCAATCAGCCCCAGCATTTT
TRBV6-2/TRBV6-3,TRBJ2-3,TRBD1,14,few,CASRRTGITDTQYF,TGTGCCAGCAGACGGACAGGAATTACAGATACGCAGTATTTT
TRBV12-5,TRBJ1-3,-,15,-,CASGLVVHSGNTIYF,TGTGCTAGTGGTTTGGTTGTACACTCTGGAAACACCATATATTTT
TRBV6-5,TRBJ2-2,TRBD1,16,-,CASSYWTGSRTGELFF,TGTGCCAGCAGTTACTGGACAGGGTCTAGGACCGGGGAGCTGTTTTTT
TRBV7-9,TRBJ2-7,-,16,few,CASSQPRTKPTYEQYF,TGTGCCAGCAGCCAACCCAGGACAAAGCCGACCTACGAGCAGTACTTC
TRBV4-2,TRBJ2-1,TRBD1,15,-,CASSPEQTGGGEQFF,TGTGCCAGCAGCCCCGAACAAACAGGGGGCGGTGAGCAGTTCTTC
TRBV3-1,TRBJ1-5,-,12,few,CASSQGGQPQHF,TGTGCCAGCAGCCAAGGGGGACAGCCCCAGCATTTT
TRBV3-1,TRBJ2-1,-,16,-,CASSQASRSRYNEQFF,TGTGCCAGCAGCCAAGCCTCAAGGTCCCGATACAATGAGCAGTTCTTC
TRBV19,TRBJ2-7,-,12,-,CASIHGYYEQYF,TGTGCCAGTATCCATGGTTACTACGAGCAGTACTTC
TRBV9,TRBJ1-2,-,15,-,CASSADRERHYGYTF,TGTGCCAGCAGCGCAGACCGGGAGAGGCACTATGGCTACACCTTC
TRBV7-6,TRBJ1-1,-,13,few,CASSPQGYTEAFF,TGTGCCAGCAGCCCGCAGGGGTACACTGAAGCTTTCTTT
TRBV4-3,TRBJ2-2,-,15,-,CASSPDGSNTGELFF,TGCGCCAGCAGCCCGGACGGATCGAACACCGGGGAGCTGTTTTTT
TRBV7-3,TRBJ2-3,-,12,few,CASSSPPDTQYF,TGTGCCAGCAGCTCCCCCCCAGATACGCAGTATTTT
TRBV4-1,TRBJ2-5,-,15,many,CASSSATGWQETQYF,TGCGCCAGCAGTTCCGCCACAGGGTGGCAAGAGACCCAGTACTTC
TRBV6-5,TRBJ2-3,TRBD2,15,few,CASSTSGTLTDTQYF,TGTGCCAGCAGTACCAGCGGGACTCTCACAGATACGCAGTATTTT
TRBV27,TRBJ1-1,TRBD1,14,many,CASSLNTGGRVAFF,TGTGCCAGCAGTTTAAACACAGGGGGCAGGGTAGCTTTCTTT
TRBV5-1,TRBJ2-3,TRBD2,16,many,CASSPGLAGGTDTQYF,TGCGCCAGCAGCCCCGGACTAGCGGGGGGCACAGATACGCAGTATTTT
TRBV3-1,TRBJ2-3,TRBD1,15,few,CASSQVQGVTDTQYF,TGTGCCAGCAGCCAAGTTCAGGGGGTCACAGATACTCAGTATTTT
TRBV9,TRBJ2-2,-,13,few,CATRPVAAGELFF,TGTGCCACCCGCCCAGTTGCGGCCGGGGAGCTGTTTTTT
TRBV12-3/TRBV12-4,TRBJ1-2,TRBD1,15,-,CASSSPGQVNYGYTF,TGTGCCAGCAGTTCCCCGGGACAGGTAAACTATGGCTACACCTTC
TRBV7-6,TRBJ2-3,TRBD2,15,many,CASSRAGPGRNTQYF,TGTGCCAGCAGCCGAGCGGGACCAGGGAGAAATACGCAGTATTTT